Shown below are 21 T cell receptor beta chains from a single sample sequenced in a study of T cells after yellow fever vaccination. TCRdb called the 5' RACE reads again in MiXCR, with one record for every CDR3 protein. The data show under 600,000 distinct CDR3 sequences, 21% seen once. Sequencing used PBMCs, obtained approximately 22 days after the first yellow fever vaccination. The receptors shown here come from a man aged 18-30 years who received the YFV17D yellow fever vaccine.

The J gene is TRBJ1-1, the V gene TRBV7-9, with D perhaps TRBD1 (6 bases). V was pared by 0 bases and J by 1 base, with 9 bases between. This CDR3 has 15 residues. Germline lookup yields CDR1 SEHNR and CDR2 FQNEAQ (reference sequence). The CDR3 DNA reads TGTGCCAGCAGCTTAGCGGGCAGGGGGAACACTGAAGCTTTCTTT. Its translation is CASSLAGRGNTEAFF.

The chain joins TRBV4-3 to TRBJ1-2; tentative D call: TRBD1 (5 bases). CDR3 length: 16 amino acids. V was clipped by 0 bases and J by 0 bases, with 11 bases between them. Germline loops: CDR1 LGHNA, CDR2 YSLEER. CDR3 in DNA: TGCGCCAGCAGCCAAGACGTCCAGGGAGCTAACTATGGCTACACCTTC. It codes for CASSQDVQGANYGYTF.

The gene calls are TRBV4-2 and TRBJ1-4; D remains ambiguous. Germline V CDR1 and CDR2: LGHNA, YNFKEQ. Trimming took off 5 bases at V and 3 bases at J, with 13 bases between the two ends. CDR3 length: 15 residues. CDR3 DNA sequence: TGTGCCAGCAGCACTGCAGGAAATTCTAATGAAAAACTGTTTTTT. This translates into CASSTAGNSNEKLFF.

V gene TRBV4-2 combines with J gene TRBJ2-4; 15 bases line up with TRBD2. The CDR3 consists of 20 residues. Germline trimming cut 4 bases from V and 0 bases from J; bases unmatched to any gene: 10. Germline CDR1 and CDR2: LGHNA and YNFKEQ. The CDR3 DNA sequence: TGTGCCAGCAGCCCCGCCGGACTAGCGGGGGGGAAGGTAGCCAAAAACATTCAGTACTTC. Protein: CASSPAGLAGGKVAKNIQYF.

The V gene is TRBV11-1, the J gene TRBJ2-1; tentatively, D is TRBD2 (7 bases). Trimming removed 2 bases from V and 9 bases from J, with 29 bases in between. The germline V gene encodes CDR1 SGHAT and CDR2 FQDESV (reference sequence). The CDR3 spans 19 residues. This chain's CDR3 is CASSLRAGQNGGLPGEQFF. CDR3 in DNA: TGTGCCAGCAGCTTAAGGGCAGGGCAGAACGGGGGGCTGCCAGGTGAGCAGTTCTTC.

V is TRBV5-1 and J is TRBJ2-3; a weak D match, TRBD1 (6 bases). The V and J ends lost 7 bases and 5 bases respectively, with 17 bases between them. This CDR3 region has 14 residues. Germline V lookup: CDR1 SGHRS, CDR2 YFSETQ. The CDR3 loop is CASGEPQGRDTQYF. Written as DNA, the CDR3 is TGCGCCAGCGGAGAGCCACAGGGTAGAGATACGCAGTATTTT. The full variable domain, rest sourced from reference TRBV5-1 and TRBJ2-3, is KAGVTQTPRYLIKTRGQQVTLSCSPISGHRSVSWYQQTPGQGLQFLFEYFSETQRNKGNFPGRFSGRQFSNSRSEMNVSTLELGDSALYLCASGEPQGRDTQYFGPGTRLTVL.

This clonotype was detected many times. The CDR3 loop is CASSLLSPEYYNEQFF. CDR3 bases: TGTGCCAGCAGCTTATTGTCCCCGGAGTACTACAATGAGCAGTTCTTC. V is TRBV11-2 and J is TRBJ2-1; D gene ambiguous. CDR1 is SGHAT and CDR2 is FQNNGV in the germline V gene. The germline V and J ends were trimmed by 2 bases and 3 bases, with 14 bases remaining between them. CDR3 length: 16 residues.

V and J are TRBV5-4 and TRBJ2-3, with 10 bases fitting TRBD2. Germline CDR1 is SGHNT and CDR2 is YYREEE (reference sequence). V lost 6 bases to trimming and J lost 7 bases; unmatched junction nucleotides: 8. The CDR3 is made up of 14 amino acids. The CDR3 spells CASTTAGGLYTQYF. CDR3 nucleotides: TGTGCCAGCACCACAGCGGGGGGGTTGTATACGCAGTATTTT.

V is TRBV27 and J is TRBJ1-5; D might be TRBD1 (6 bases). The CDR3 totals 13 residues. Germline CDR1 is MNHEY and CDR2 is SMNVEV (reference sequence). V lost 5 bases and J 6 bases, leaving 11 bases between the germline ends. CDR3 sequence reads: CASSPRGRQPQHF. In DNA form, the CDR3 reads TGTGCCAGCAGTCCCCGGGGGCGTCAGCCCCAGCATTTT.

The chain has TRBV11-2 and TRBJ2-1, with TRBD2 matching 7 bases. The CDR3 runs to 15 residues. V trimming: 1 base; J trimming: 4 bases; junction bases outside the gene matches: 4. Germline loops: CDR1 SGHAT, CDR2 FQNNGV. The CDR3 nucleotides read TGTGCCAGCAGCTTAGTTGGGCGGGAGTACAATGAGCAGTTCTTC. Amino acid sequence: CASSLVGREYNEQFF.

The sample holds a few counts of this clonotype. This chain connects TRBV10-3 to TRBJ1-4, with D possibly TRBD1 on 6 matching bases. The germline V and J ends were trimmed by 3 bases and 8 bases, with 7 bases remaining between them. The CDR3 totals 12 residues. Germline V CDR1 and CDR2: ENHRY, SYGVKD. The CDR3 is CAISDGTEKLFF. For the CDR3, the DNA is TGTGCCATCAGTGATGGGACAGAAAAACTGTTTTTT.

This chain connects TRBV4-1 to TRBJ1-1; a possible D gene is TRBD1 (6 bases). CDR1 is MGHRA, CDR2 YSYEKL, per germline. The CDR3 loop spans 12 amino acids. V lost 0 bases and J 9 bases, leaving 8 bases between the germline ends. The CDR3 loop reads CASSQDDRKAFF. The CDR3 DNA reads TGCGCCAGCAGCCAAGATGACAGGAAAGCTTTCTTT.

The rearrangement links TRBV3-1 to TRBJ1-6; D is uncertain. The V end lost 0 bases, the J end lost 7 bases, and 10 bases lay between the germline ends. This CDR3 comprises 15 residues. CDR1 and CDR2 from the germline V gene are LGHDT and YNNKEL (reference sequence). The CDR3 region has the DNA TGTGCCAGCAGCCAAGACGTCTCTGGGAATTCACCCCTCCACTTT. Its translation is CASSQDVSGNSPLHF.

This clonotype was seen only a few times. V gene TRBV7-9 combines with J gene TRBJ1-2; 7 positions agree with TRBD1. This CDR3 region has 14 residues. The V and J ends lost 5 bases and 7 bases, in that order; junction bases with no gene match: 10. The V gene's germline CDR1 is SEHNR and CDR2 FQNEAQ (reference sequence). CDR3 in DNA: TGTGCCAGCAGCCGCTACAGACAGGGAGGTGGCTACACCTTC. Its protein product is CASSRYRQGGGYTF.

A few counts support this clonotype. The rearrangement joins TRBV27 to TRBJ2-2, with D perhaps TRBD1 or TRBD2 (6 bases each). Trimming cost V 1 base and J 7 bases, with 16 bases left between them. This CDR3 has 16 residues. Germline CDR1 is MNHEY and CDR2 is SMNVEV (reference sequence). The CDR3 DNA is TGTGCCAGCAGTTTATTCTTCGGGGGCGCGGACGGGGAGCTGTTTTTT. This encodes CASSLFFGGADGELFF.

This clonotype was detected only a few times. J is TRBJ2-2 and V is TRBV7-2; no clear D gene. Germline CDR1 reads SGHTA; CDR2 reads FQGNSA. The CDR3 is 15 residues long. V was cut by 1 base and J by 6 bases, with 12 bases left in between. The CDR3 DNA reads TGTGCCAGCAGCTTAGGTCCCCAGTACCCCGGGGAGCTGTTTTTT. The encoded protein is CASSLGPQYPGELFF.

The chain has TRBV12-3 or TRBV12-4 and TRBJ2-1; TRBD1 agrees at 8 bases. The CDR3 is 14 amino acids. Trimming took 6 bases from V and 5 from J; bases not matched to a gene: 6. The CDR3 DNA reads as TGTGCCAGCAGCCCAGGGGGCTACGACAATGAGCAGTTCTTC. This gives the protein CASSPGGYDNEQFF.

The genes are TRBV14 and TRBJ1-6; D uncertain. V dropped 3 bases and J dropped 14 bases, with 26 bases sitting between them. Looked up from germline, CDR1 is SGHDN and CDR2 is FVKESK. The CDR3 is 17 residues long. The CDR3 loop reads CASSQEGIATPFGTLHF. The CDR3 coding sequence is TGTGCCAGCAGCCAGGAGGGTATCGCCACGCCTTTTGGAACCCTCCACTTT. Filled out from reference TRBV14 and TRBJ1-6, the complete variable domain reads EAGVTQFPSHSVIEKGQTVTLRCDPISGHDNLYWYRRVMGKEIKFLLHFVKESKQDESGMPNNRFLAERTGGTYSTLKVQPAELEDSGVYFCASSQEGIATPFGTLHFGNGTRLTVT.

This clonotype was recorded a few times. The chain joins TRBV9 to TRBJ2-3; either TRBD1 or TRBD2 may fit D (6 bases each). The germline V gene encodes CDR1 SGDLS and CDR2 YYNGEE. Deletions cut 3 bases from V and 1 base from J, with 12 bases between. This CDR3 spans 15 amino acids. The CDR3, as DNA: TGTGCCAGCAGCGCGAGGGGGGCTGGCACAGATACGCAGTATTTT. Protein: CASSARGAGTDTQYF.

V is TRBV7-9 and J is TRBJ1-6; maybe TRBD1 (6 bases). CDR1 SEHNR and CDR2 FQNEAQ come from the germline V gene (reference sequence). V lost 2 bases to trimming and J lost 9 bases, with 8 bases between them. The CDR3 is 13 amino acids. The CDR3 protein is CASSLQTGSPLHF. As DNA, the CDR3 is TGTGCCAGCAGCTTACAGACAGGTTCACCCCTCCACTTT.

In its sample, this clonotype was seen a few times. The chain uses TRBV20-1 and TRBJ2-1; perhaps TRBD2 as D (6 bases). CDR1 DFQATT and CDR2 SNEGSKA come from the germline V gene (reference sequence). The CDR3 sequence is 14 residues long. The V end lost 4 bases, the J end lost 2 bases, and 12 bases lay between the germline ends. CDR3 sequence (DNA): TGCAGTGCTAAACTCTGGGGGGCCTACAATGAGCAGTTCTTC. It yields the protein CSAKLWGAYNEQFF.